Given below is one T cell receptor (beta chain) in context. Under the authors' procedure: Using reference gene primer amplification, nucleated cell counts were estimated. The table came from immunoSEQ multiplex PCR; TCRdb's copy has only in-frame clones and leaves some out. From that table come the V and J calls and clone size; the DNA was used to work out D and trimming. Seen here are 200,000 to 300,000 clones, around 80% observed once, and the top ten hold roughly 5.5%. The data derive from a study of blood T cell repertoires in COVID-19. Study in general: COVID-19 samples, acute and convalescent, were from the United States, Italy and Spain. Sources were T cells, B-cell-depleted T cells, or PBMCs; the material itself was cDNA or gDNA.

V was trimmed by 3 bases and J by 7 bases, leaving 22 bases between them. Germline CDR1 reads MNHNS; CDR2 reads SASEGT. This CDR3 is built from 17 residues. Material for sequencing was peripheral blood. The clonotype was recovered from a human donor in a cohort sampled during active COVID-19. This chain uses TRBV6-1 with TRBJ2-1; the D gene is possibly TRBD1 (6 bases). CDR3 bases: TGTGCCAGCAGTGATCTGAAGCCTCAGGCAGGGGTAAATGAGCAGTTCTTC. Its protein is CASSDLKPQAGVNEQFF.